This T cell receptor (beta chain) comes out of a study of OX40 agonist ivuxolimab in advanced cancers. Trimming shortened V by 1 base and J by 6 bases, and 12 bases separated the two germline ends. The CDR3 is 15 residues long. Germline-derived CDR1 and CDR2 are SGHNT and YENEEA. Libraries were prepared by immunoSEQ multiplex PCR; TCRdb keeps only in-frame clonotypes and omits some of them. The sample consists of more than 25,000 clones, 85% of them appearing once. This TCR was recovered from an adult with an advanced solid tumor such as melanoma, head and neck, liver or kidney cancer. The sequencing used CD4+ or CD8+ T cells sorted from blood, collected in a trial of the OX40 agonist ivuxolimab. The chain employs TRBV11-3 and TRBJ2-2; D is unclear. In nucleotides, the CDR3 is TGTGCCAGCAGCTTAGTTGGGATCTCCCCCGGGGAGCTGTTTTTT. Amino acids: CASSLVGISPGELFF.